This TCR beta chain was identified during a study of PD-1 blockade in mismatch repair-deficient tumors. Study-wide points: Tumor-resident clones, often undetectable pretreatment in blood, expanded then contracted after pembrolizumab.

Details on this clone: Its target is unknown.

Trimming left V 6 bases short and J 8 bases short, with 16 bases between. This CDR3 spans 13 amino acids. CDR1 is SQVTM and CDR2 is ANQGSEA in the germline V gene. Profiling relied on immunoSEQ multiplex PCR, and the TCRdb table lists in-frame clones only, not all of them. This table holds 55,000 to 85,000 clones, roughly 80% found once. The receptor was isolated from an adult with mismatch repair-deficient cancer. Sequencing used peripheral blood, obtained 2 weeks after starting pembrolizumab. The chain couples TRBV29-1 to TRBJ2-2; tentatively, D is TRBD2 (5 bases). As DNA, the CDR3 is TGCAGCGTCCTGGCGGGTGGTGGTGGGGAGCTGTTTTTT. Translation: CSVLAGGGGELFF.